These 9 T cell receptor beta chains were sequenced from one sample in a study of cytomegalovirus exposure and HLA in healthy donors. The PCR employed 60 Vbeta primers together with 13 Jbeta primers. Sequencing was performed with immunoSEQ multiplex PCR; in TCRdb, only in-frame clones are kept and a portion is missing. The profile shows about 110,000 clones, roughly 80% of them singletons. The sample comprised PBMCs. These receptors came from a man aged 30-40 years in good health and CMV-seropositive.

This clone was seen a single time. This chain joins TRBV27 and TRBJ2-5; D unresolved. The CDR3 has 13 residues. The ends were cut back, 6 bases at V and 11 bases at J, with 19 bases in the middle. The germline V gene encodes CDR1 MNHEY and CDR2 SMNVEV (reference sequence). CDR3 nucleotides: TGTGCCAGCAGCACCGGGTCCCGAAAAGAGCAGTACTTC. It yields the protein CASSTGSRKEQYF.

J is TRBJ2-3 and V is TRBV5-8; 14 nucleotides line up with TRBD2. Germline-derived CDR1 and CDR2 are SGHTS and YDEGEE. V lost 3 bases, J lost 0 bases, and 9 bases stayed unmatched. The CDR3 is 19 residues long. The CDR3: CASSSTGTSGGESTDTQYF. CDR3 DNA sequence: TGTGCCAGCAGCTCAACCGGGACTAGCGGGGGAGAAAGCACAGATACGCAGTATTTT. The whole variable domain, remainder taken from reference TRBV5-8 and TRBJ2-3, is EAGVTQSPTHLIKTRGQQATLRCSPISGHTSVYWYQQALGLGLQFLLWYDEGEERNRGNFPPRFSGRQFPNYSSELNVNALELEDSALYLCASSSTGTSGGESTDTQYFGPGTRLTVL.

Only a few counts were recorded for this clone. The chain couples TRBV10-3 to TRBJ2-5, with TRBD1 matching 8 bases. Germline lookup yields CDR1 ENHRY and CDR2 SYGVKD. The J segment lost 3 bases and the V segment lost 6 bases, leaving 3 bases of the junction unmatched. CDR3 length equals 13 residues. The CDR3 sequence: CAIRGGQEETQYF. The CDR3 region has the DNA TGTGCCATCAGGGGGGGACAGGAAGAGACCCAGTACTTC.

The chain carries TRBV4-1 and TRBJ2-3; 12 nucleotides agree with TRBD2. V dropped 1 base and J dropped 5; count of bases not matched to a gene: 16. This CDR3 is 20 amino acids long. The germline gives CDR1 MGHRA, CDR2 YSYEKL. The CDR3 spells CASSQGTGRLAGGPVDTQYF. The CDR3 DNA reads TGCGCCAGCAGCCAAGGTACTGGGCGGCTAGCGGGGGGGCCCGTAGATACGCAGTATTTT.

CDR3 coding DNA: TGTGCCAGTAGTGGCTTCTCAGGGACAGGGGGAAGAGGGCCAGCTGAAGCTTTCTTT. Translated, it gives CASSGFSGTGGRGPAEAFF. The chain has TRBV19 and TRBJ1-1, with 11 nucleotides matching TRBD1. Losses at the gene ends were 5 bases for V and 6 bases for J; bases not matched to a gene: 20. The CDR3 spans 19 residues. Germline V gene sequence: CDR1 LNHDA, CDR2 SQIVND (reference sequence).

This clone occurred a few times. The genes are TRBV19 and TRBJ2-2; possible D gene TRBD1, 5 bases. V was pared by 7 bases and J by 3 bases, with 12 bases between. Germline V gene sequence: CDR1 LNHDA, CDR2 SQIVND (reference sequence). The CDR3 runs to 14 residues. CDR3 in DNA: TGTGCCAGTATTACCCGCAGGGACACCGGGGAGCTGTTTTTT. The encoded protein is CASITRRDTGELFF.

The rearrangement joins TRBV6-5 to TRBJ1-6, with D possibly matching TRBD1 (6 bases). CDR1 is MNHEY, CDR2 SVGAGI, per germline. The V end was cut by 6 bases, the J end by 8 bases, with 17 bases between. The CDR3 covers 15 residues. The CDR3 protein is CASRTFAGAYSPLHF. DNA of the CDR3: TGTGCCAGCAGGACTTTTGCGGGGGCGTATTCACCCCTCCACTTT.

This chain links TRBV6-1 with TRBJ1-2; 7 nucleotides agree with TRBD1. Unmatched junction bases numbered 10, after V lost 0 bases and J lost 6 bases. Per germline, CDR1 MNHNS and CDR2 SASEGT. CDR3 length equals 16 residues. The CDR3 reads CASSEATGTFYNGYTF. The CDR3 DNA sequence: TGTGCCAGCAGTGAAGCGACAGGGACCTTTTATAATGGCTACACCTTC.

J is TRBJ1-5 and V is TRBV2; D is unclear. The V and J ends lost 6 bases and 5 bases respectively, with 8 bases between them. The germline V gene has CDR1 SNHLY and CDR2 FYNNEI. The CDR3 sequence is 12 residues long. The CDR3 here is CASSDSYQPQHF. CDR3 DNA sequence: TGTGCCAGCAGCGACTCGTATCAGCCCCAGCATTTT.